Presented here are 30 T cell receptor beta chains from one specimen sequenced in a study of long-term antiretroviral therapy in people with HIV. immunoSEQ v3.0 was run at survey level. This table comes from immunoSEQ multiplex PCR, and its TCRdb copy is limited to in-frame clones, with some not included. The table includes about 11,000 clones, about 80% detected once. The sequenced sample was unsorted PBMCs, obtained at the start of antiretroviral therapy, before treatment. These receptors were collected from a man younger than 40 with HIV.

V is TRBV6-5 and J is TRBJ2-7; 10 positions agree with TRBD2. Unmatched junction bases numbered 10, after V lost 7 bases and J lost 4 bases. CDR1 and CDR2 from the germline V gene are MNHEY and SVGAGI. The CDR3 has 15 residues. The CDR3 region has the DNA TGTGCCAGCACCGCCCGGACTAGCGGACCATACGAGCAGTACTTC. Its protein is CASTARTSGPYEQYF.

The gene calls are TRBV4-1 and TRBJ2-7; 10 bases map to TRBD1. Trimming removed 3 bases from V and 3 bases from J; junction bases left unmatched: 2. In germline, CDR1 is MGHRA, CDR2 YSYEKL. The CDR3 sequence is 14 residues long. The CDR3 loop reads CASSHGQGGYEQYF. The CDR3 DNA sequence: TGCGCCAGCAGCCACGGACAGGGGGGCTACGAGCAGTACTTC.

The rearrangement uses TRBV6-1 and TRBJ1-1; 12 bases fit TRBD1. The CDR3 length is 15 residues. Trimming at V came to 6 bases and at J to 5 bases, leaving 7 bases not matched to a gene. Germline-derived CDR1 and CDR2 are MNHNS and SASEGT. Written as DNA, the CDR3 is TGTGCCAGCAGCCCCGGGACAGGGGGCTTAACTGAAGCTTTCTTT. Amino acid sequence: CASSPGTGGLTEAFF.

This clone was counted between two and nine times. The chain combines TRBV11-2 with TRBJ2-2; 11 nucleotides agree with TRBD1. V lost 4 bases to trimming and J lost 0 bases; unmatched junction nucleotides: 1. This CDR3 region has 16 residues. Germline V lookup: CDR1 SGHAT, CDR2 FQNNGV. For the CDR3, the DNA is TGTGCCAGCAGCTGGGGACAGGGGGCGAACACCGGGGAGCTGTTTTTT. The encoded protein is CASSWGQGANTGELFF. The full variable domain, its missing parts supplied by reference TRBV11-2 and TRBJ2-2, is EAGVAQSPRYKIIEKRQSVAFWCNPISGHATLYWYQQILGQGPKLLIQFQNNGVVDDSQLPKDRFSAERLKGVDSTLKIQPAKLEDSAVYLCASSWGQGANTGELFFGEGSRLTVL.

This chain joins TRBV5-1 and TRBJ2-7; TRBD2 is a possible D gene (7 bases). V was shortened by 4 bases and J by 1 base, with 21 bases between the two germline ends. The CDR3 loop spans 17 amino acids. Germline V gene sequence: CDR1 SGHRS, CDR2 YFSETQ. The CDR3 DNA sequence: TGCGCCAGCAGCGTGGGACTACAGGGCAATCCTTCCTACGAGCAGTACTTC. Translating it yields CASSVGLQGNPSYEQYF. Based on the CDR3 plus reference TRBV5-1 and TRBJ2-7, the full variable domain is KAGVTQTPRYLIKTRGQQVTLSCSPISGHRSVSWYQQTPGQGLQFLFEYFSETQRNKGNFPGRFSGRQFSNSRSEMNVSTLELGDSALYLCASSVGLQGNPSYEQYFGPGTRLTVT.

This clone is categorized as large. This sequence joins TRBV6-1 and TRBJ2-3; either TRBD1 or TRBD2 may supply D (6 bases each). Germline CDR1 and CDR2: MNHNS and SASEGT. The V and J ends lost 4 bases and 3 bases respectively, with 11 bases between them. This CDR3 comprises 14 residues. The CDR3 DNA is TGTGCCAGCAGTGTACTAGGGGGGACAGATACGCAGTATTTT. It translates to CASSVLGGTDTQYF.

The chain has TRBV6-1 and TRBJ2-7, with 10 bases aligning to TRBD1. From germline, CDR1 is MNHNS and CDR2 SASEGT. The CDR3 consists of 12 residues. With 9 bases clipped from V and 6 bases from J, the junction kept 5 bases outside the gene matches. CDR3 sequence (DNA): TGTGCCAGGACAGGGGGCGAATTCGAGCAGTACTTC. Translating it yields CARTGGEFEQYF.

This sequence joins TRBV18 and TRBJ1-1, with D unclear. The CDR3 spans 12 residues. Trimming stripped 3 bases from V and 5 bases from J, with 7 bases between. CDR1 and CDR2 from the germline V gene are KGHSH and LQKENI. The CDR3 DNA reads TGTGCCAGCTCACCCTCGAAGACTGAAGCTTTCTTT. This gives the protein CASSPSKTEAFF.

The rearrangement uses TRBV7-9 and TRBJ1-4; 7 nucleotides align to TRBD1. V trimming: 5 bases; J trimming: 0 bases; junction bases outside the gene matches: 3. This CDR3 contains 15 residues. Germline V gene data show CDR1 as SEHNR and CDR2 as FQNEAQ (reference sequence). Here the CDR3 reads CASSMTGTTNEKLFF. In DNA, the CDR3 is TGTGCCAGCAGCATGACAGGGACAACTAATGAAAAACTGTTTTTT.

The chain carries TRBV4-2 and TRBJ2-5, with D possibly called TRBD1 or TRBD2 (6 bases each). Trimming stripped 0 bases from V and 2 bases from J, with 10 bases between. Germline V gene sequence: CDR1 LGHNA, CDR2 YNFKEQ. The CDR3 loop spans 15 amino acids. The CDR3 sequence: CASSQERGGQETQYF. DNA for the CDR3: TGTGCCAGCAGCCAAGAACGAGGGGGGCAAGAGACCCAGTACTTC.

V usage is TRBV30 and J usage is TRBJ1-3; 7 positions agree with TRBD1. With 3 bases clipped from V and 4 bases from J, the junction kept 9 bases outside the gene matches. Per germline, CDR1 GTSNPN and CDR2 SVGIG (reference sequence). The CDR3 sequence is 15 residues long. The CDR3 region is CAWSVDGTVGNTIYF. The CDR3 coding sequence is TGTGCCTGGAGCGTCGACGGGACAGTCGGAAACACCATATATTTT.

This chain links TRBV10-3 with TRBJ1-6, with D tentatively TRBD1 (5 bases). V lost 6 bases, J lost 7 bases, and 13 bases lay in between. This CDR3 is built from 14 residues. Germline V CDR1 and CDR2: ENHRY, SYGVKD. The CDR3 DNA is TGTGCCATCAGCCGGGACCCGGCGAATTCACCCCTCCACTTT. This codes for CAISRDPANSPLHF.

The rearrangement uses TRBV6-5 and TRBJ2-7; TRBD1 might be the D (5 bases). The CDR3 totals 14 residues. From germline, CDR1 is MNHEY and CDR2 SVGAGI. V was shortened by 5 bases and J by 0 bases, with 11 bases between the two germline ends. The CDR3 here is CASSPGHASYEQYF. CDR3 coding DNA: TGTGCCAGCAGTCCCGGACACGCCTCCTACGAGCAGTACTTC.

The gene calls are TRBV15 and TRBJ2-3; D may correspond to TRBD1 or TRBD2 (6 bases each). Germline CDR1 LNHNV, CDR2 YYDKDF (reference sequence). V lost 5 bases to trimming and J lost 4 bases, with 13 bases between them. The CDR3 consists of 14 residues. In nucleotides, the CDR3 is TGTGCCACCAGCTCACGAAGGGGGGCAGATACGCAGTATTTT. Translation: CATSSRRGADTQYF.

J is TRBJ2-5 and V is TRBV27; 11 bases fit TRBD2. Per germline, CDR1 MNHEY and CDR2 SMNVEV (reference sequence). The CDR3 contains 15 residues. Trimming cost V 4 bases and J 7 bases; bases outside gene matches: 8. The CDR3 spells CASSSLAGGRGTQYF. CDR3 DNA sequence: TGTGCCAGCAGTTCCTTAGCGGGGGGGCGGGGGACCCAGTACTTC.

The J gene is TRBJ2-5, the V gene TRBV5-1, with D unresolved. CDR1 is SGHRS and CDR2 is YFSETQ in the germline V gene. Trimming stripped 4 bases from V and 5 bases from J, with 12 bases between. The CDR3 runs 13 residues. The CDR3 here is CASSPGSLETQYF. In nucleotides, the CDR3 is TGCGCCAGCAGCCCCGGCTCGCTGGAGACCCAGTACTTC. Supplemented by reference TRBV5-1 and TRBJ2-5, the full variable domain reads KAGVTQTPRYLIKTRGQQVTLSCSPISGHRSVSWYQQTPGQGLQFLFEYFSETQRNKGNFPGRFSGRQFSNSRSEMNVSTLELGDSALYLCASSPGSLETQYFGPGTRLLVL.

This rearrangement joins TRBV20-1 to TRBJ2-3; D unclear. The CDR3 is 10 amino acids. CDR1 is DFQATT, CDR2 SNEGSKA, per germline (reference sequence). Deletions cut 4 bases from V and 7 bases from J, with 6 bases between. DNA of the CDR3: TGCAGTGCTATGCCCCATACGCAGTATTTT. Encoded protein: CSAMPHTQYF.

The genes are TRBV29-1 and TRBJ1-1; 11 nucleotides agree with TRBD1. The CDR3 extends over 13 amino acids. CDR1 and CDR2 (germline): SQVTM, ANQGSEA. The ends lost 4 bases at V and 10 bases at J; junction bases unmatched: 8. The CDR3 is CSVVGQGQGGAFF. The CDR3 DNA reads TGCAGCGTTGTCGGCCAGGGACAGGGGGGAGCTTTCTTT.

The V call is TRBV18, the J call TRBJ1-4; D is possibly TRBD1 (5 bases). V dropped 3 bases and J dropped 6 bases, with 8 bases sitting between them. The CDR3 is made up of 13 amino acids. Germline V CDR1 and CDR2: KGHSH, LQKENI. The CDR3 loop is CASSPDNDEKLFF. CDR3 nucleotide sequence: TGTGCCAGCTCACCGGACAACGATGAAAAACTGTTTTTT.

The J gene is TRBJ1-1, the V gene TRBV15; possible D gene TRBD1, 5 bases. The CDR3 length is 15 residues. Germline V gives CDR1 LNHNV, CDR2 YYDKDF (reference sequence). V lost 0 bases and J lost 2, with 10 bases in between. CDR3 in DNA: TGTGCCACCAGCAGAGAGCGGGGCCTAAACACTGAAGCTTTCTTT. It yields the protein CATSRERGLNTEAFF.

This chain joins TRBV7-3 and TRBJ2-1, with 7 bases that match TRBD1. V lost 5 bases and J lost 8; bases outside the gene matches: 12. CDR1 is SGHTA, CDR2 FQGTGA, per germline. This CDR3 comprises 15 residues. The CDR3 here is CASSRSETGWYEQFF. The CDR3 bases are TGTGCCAGCAGCCGATCTGAGACAGGGTGGTATGAGCAGTTCTTC.

This clone was recorded only once. This chain joins TRBV5-4 and TRBJ1-2; D possibly corresponds to TRBD1 (6 bases). The V gene lost 4 bases and the J gene lost 4 bases, with 14 bases spanning the gap. The CDR3 length is 14 residues. CDR1 and CDR2 (germline): SGHNT, YYREEE (reference sequence). CDR3 region: CASSKQGDVYGYTF. The CDR3, as DNA: TGTGCCAGCAGCAAACAGGGTGATGTCTATGGCTACACCTTC.

The chain is built from TRBV11-2 and TRBJ2-2; TRBD2 might be the D (5 bases). Germline assignment: CDR1 SGHAT and CDR2 FQNNGV. This CDR3 is 16 amino acids long. Deletions cut 3 bases from V and 2 bases from J, with 13 bases between. The CDR3 coding sequence is TGTGCCAGCAGCTTTACTAGAGCTTTTAACACCGGGGAGCTGTTTTTT. Translating gives CASSFTRAFNTGELFF.

The V gene is TRBV25-1, the J gene TRBJ2-2; TRBD2 agrees at 9 bases. V was pared by 1 base and J by 2 bases, with 8 bases of the junction left unmatched. Looked up from germline, CDR1 is MGHDK and CDR2 is SYGVNS. The CDR3 sequence is 18 residues long. The CDR3 nucleotides are TGTGCCAGCAGTGAATTCCACCTAGCGGGGCCAAACACCGGGGAGCTGTTTTTT. Translation gives CASSEFHLAGPNTGELFF.

This sequence joins TRBV14 and TRBJ2-5; 9 nucleotides match TRBD2. The CDR3 totals 18 residues. In germline, CDR1 is SGHDN, CDR2 FVKESK. J was trimmed by 1 base and V by 1 base; bases with no gene match: 10. This CDR3 is CASSQGLAGRSIQETQYF. The CDR3, as DNA: TGTGCCAGCAGCCAAGGGCTAGCGGGGCGCTCGATCCAAGAGACCCAGTACTTC.

The chain is built from TRBV5-1 and TRBJ2-5; D perhaps matches TRBD1 (6 bases). V gave up 4 bases and J gave up 2 bases, with 15 bases separating them. Germline V lookup: CDR1 SGHRS, CDR2 YFSETQ. This CDR3 region has 15 residues. CDR3 amino acids: CASSATGSLQETQYF. DNA of the CDR3: TGCGCCAGCAGCGCGACAGGATCATTACAAGAGACCCAGTACTTC.

This sequence joins TRBV4-1 and TRBJ1-3; D unresolved. CDR3 size: 16 residues. Trimming stripped 1 base from V and 1 base from J, with 11 bases between. Germline assignment: CDR1 MGHRA and CDR2 YSYEKL. As DNA, the CDR3 is TGCGCCAGCAGCCAAGCGCAGGTGATATCTGGAAACACCATATATTTT. Translated, it gives CASSQAQVISGNTIYF.

The chain links TRBV29-1 to TRBJ1-1; the D is unclear. The V and J ends lost 0 bases and 0 bases respectively, with 17 bases between them. CDR1 is SQVTM and CDR2 is ANQGSEA in the germline V gene. The CDR3 runs to 17 residues. The CDR3 loop reads CSVEDTRWGGVNTEAFF. Written as DNA, the CDR3 is TGCAGCGTTGAAGATACTCGATGGGGAGGTGTGAACACTGAAGCTTTCTTT.

The chain joins TRBV19 to TRBJ2-1; 8 nucleotides line up with TRBD1. CDR1 and CDR2 (germline): LNHDA, SQIVND (reference sequence). Trimming took 6 bases from V and 9 from J; bases not matched to a gene: 10. The CDR3 has 14 amino acids. CDR3 residues: CASRTGASGGEQFF. The CDR3, as DNA: TGTGCCAGTAGGACAGGGGCGTCGGGTGGTGAGCAGTTCTTC.

V and J are TRBV10-3 and TRBJ1-1; D unresolved. V was clipped by 4 bases and J by 6 bases, with 6 bases between them. The germline gives CDR1 ENHRY, CDR2 SYGVKD. The CDR3 sequence is 11 residues long. DNA for the CDR3: TGTGCCATCAGTGGCGGGTCTGAAGCTTTCTTT. It encodes CAISGGSEAFF.